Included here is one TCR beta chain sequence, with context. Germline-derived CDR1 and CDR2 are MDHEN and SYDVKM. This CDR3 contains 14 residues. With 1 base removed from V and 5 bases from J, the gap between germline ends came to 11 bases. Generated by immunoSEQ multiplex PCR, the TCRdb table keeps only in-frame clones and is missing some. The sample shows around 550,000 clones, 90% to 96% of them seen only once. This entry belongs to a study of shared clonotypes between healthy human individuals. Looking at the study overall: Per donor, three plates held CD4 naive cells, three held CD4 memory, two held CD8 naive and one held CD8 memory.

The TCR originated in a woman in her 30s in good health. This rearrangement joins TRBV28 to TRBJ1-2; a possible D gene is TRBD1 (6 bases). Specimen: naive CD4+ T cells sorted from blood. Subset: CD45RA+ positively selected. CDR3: CASSLYREAYGYTF. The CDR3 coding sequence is TGTGCCAGCAGTTTATACAGGGAGGCATATGGCTACACCTTC.